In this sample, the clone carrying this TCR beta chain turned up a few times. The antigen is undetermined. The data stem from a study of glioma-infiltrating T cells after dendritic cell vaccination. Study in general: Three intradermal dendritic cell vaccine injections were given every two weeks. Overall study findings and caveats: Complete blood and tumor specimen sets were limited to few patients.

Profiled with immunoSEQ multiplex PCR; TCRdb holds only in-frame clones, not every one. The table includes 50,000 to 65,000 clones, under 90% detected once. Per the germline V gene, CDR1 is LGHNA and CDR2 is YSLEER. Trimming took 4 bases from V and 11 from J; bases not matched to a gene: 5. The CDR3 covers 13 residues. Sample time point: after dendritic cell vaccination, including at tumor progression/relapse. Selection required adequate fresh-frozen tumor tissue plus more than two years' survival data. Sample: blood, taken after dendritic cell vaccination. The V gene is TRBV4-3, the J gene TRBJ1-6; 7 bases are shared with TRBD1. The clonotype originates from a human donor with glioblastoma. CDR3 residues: CASSRATGAPLHF. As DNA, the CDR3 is TGCGCCAGCAGCCGTGCTACAGGGGCACCCCTCCACTTT.